Each of the 18 T cell receptor beta chains below was sequenced from the same sample in a study of breast tumors, draining lymph nodes, adjacent tissues. TCRdb ran MiXCR on the multiplex PCR reads and lists one entry per CDR3 protein. The table shows around 290,000 distinct CDR3 sequences, with 30% occurring only once. Samples came from axillary lymph nodes draining the breast cancer. The sequenced sample consisted of axillary lymph node tissue. Source of these receptors: a female donor with breast cancer. Some clones in this sample may be carry-over from other donors' samples.

This clonotype was counted many times. This chain's CDR3 is CASSHAGQPQHF. The CDR3 coding sequence is TGTGCCAGCAGTCACGCAGGTCAGCCCCAGCATTTT. The rearrangement uses TRBV7-6 and TRBJ1-5; D uncertain. The V gene lost 6 bases and the J gene lost 6 bases, with 9 bases spanning the gap. The germline CDR1 and CDR2 sequences are SGHVS and FNYEAQ. CDR3 length equals 12 residues. Combining the CDR3 with reference TRBV7-6 and TRBJ1-5 gives the whole variable domain GAGVSQSPRYKVTKRGQDVALRCDPISGHVSLYWYRQALGQGPEFLTYFNYEAQQDKSGLPNDRFSAERPEGSISTLTIQRTEQRDSAMYRCASSHAGQPQHFGDGTRLSIL.

This clonotype was seen many times. The V and J genes are TRBV7-6 and TRBJ2-3; D is perhaps TRBD1 (5 bases). The length of the CDR3 is 18 residues. The germline V gene has CDR1 SGHVS and CDR2 FNYEAQ. Trimming shortened V by 2 bases and J by 4 bases, and 22 bases separated the two germline ends. In DNA, the CDR3 is TGTGCCAGCAGCTTATCCGGTACAGTAGGGGCGACTCCAGATACGCAGTATTTT. Amino acid sequence: CASSLSGTVGATPDTQYF.

This clonotype was observed at least ten times. In nucleotides, the CDR3 is TGTGCCAGCAGCCCGGACAGACGGGCTAAATACGAGCAGTACTTC. Translated, it gives CASSPDRRAKYEQYF. The chain combines TRBV7-2 with TRBJ2-7; D is perhaps TRBD1 (6 bases). Trimming left V 5 bases short and J 4 bases short, with 18 bases between. The CDR3 is 15 residues long. Germline loops: CDR1 SGHTA, CDR2 FQGNSA.

V gene TRBV30 combines with J gene TRBJ2-5; 8 bases are shared with TRBD2. V lost 0 bases and J lost 4; bases outside the gene matches: 10. Looked up from germline, CDR1 is GTSNPN and CDR2 is SVGIG (reference sequence). The CDR3 runs 16 residues. CDR3 DNA: TGTGCCTGGAGTGTACGGCGGGAGGATTTGCGAGAGACCCAGTACTTC. It codes for CAWSVRREDLRETQYF.

This chain joins TRBV5-6 and TRBJ2-5; D remains unclear. This CDR3 has 15 amino acids. V lost 2 bases and J lost 9, with 20 bases in between. Germline V CDR1 and CDR2: SGHDT, YYEEEE. CDR3 DNA: TGTGCCAGCAGCTTTTATCAGGCCCCGTTATCGGCCCAGTACTTC. Translation: CASSFYQAPLSAQYF. Full variable domain (missing parts from reference TRBV5-6 and TRBJ2-5): DAGVTQSPTHLIKTRGQQVTLRCSPKSGHDTVSWYQQALGQGPQFIFQYYEEEERQRGNFPDRFSGHQFPNYSSELNVNALLLGDSALYLCASSFYQAPLSAQYFGPGTRLLVL.

The chain has TRBV7-6 and TRBJ1-1; TRBD1 agrees at 10 bases. The CDR3 covers 15 residues. Germline CDR1 is SGHVS and CDR2 is FNYEAQ. Trimming removed 5 bases from V and 2 bases from J; junction bases left unmatched: 5. This chain's CDR3 is CASSAGTGVNTEAFF. CDR3 sequence (DNA): TGTGCCAGCAGCGCCGGGACAGGGGTCAACACTGAAGCTTTCTTT.

Note on this clonotype: This may stem from a read error, because a much larger clone lies one nucleotide away. This sequence joins TRBV5-4 and TRBJ2-1, with D possibly being TRBD2 (5 bases). The V end was cut by 4 bases, the J end by 12 bases, with 26 bases between. Germline CDR1 SGHNT, CDR2 YYREEE (reference sequence). This CDR3 has 16 amino acids. The CDR3 reads CASSPVQQTTGSGQFF. The CDR3 DNA is TGTGCCAGCAGCCCCGTCCAGCAGACGACGGGGAGTGGGCAGTTCTTC.

This clonotype was recorded a few times. V gene TRBV5-6 combines with J gene TRBJ1-5; the match to TRBD1 covers 7 bases. V gave up 1 base and J gave up 1 base; unmatched junction bases: 23. The CDR3 runs 22 residues. CDR1 SGHDT and CDR2 YYEEEE come from the germline V gene. CDR3 DNA: TGTGCCAGCAGCTTGTTGGCTGGAGGGGGCGGCCGCGCTATGAGGAGCAATCAGCCCCAGCATTTT. It translates to CASSLLAGGGGRAMRSNQPQHF.

The chain couples TRBV10-2 to TRBJ1-4, with TRBD1 as a possible D gene (5 bases). Germline V lookup: CDR1 WSHSY, CDR2 SAAADI. Trimming pared 0 bases from V and 2 bases from J, leaving 10 bases between. CDR3 length: 16 residues. DNA of the CDR3: TGCGCCAGCAGTGAGTCGGGGCGAACTACTAATGAAAAACTGTTTTTT. Translation gives CASSESGRTTNEKLFF.

This chain connects TRBV6-4 to TRBJ2-1; 8 positions match TRBD2. Germline values: CDR1 MRHNA, CDR2 SNTAGT. V trimming: 2 bases; J trimming: 9 bases; junction bases outside the gene matches: 9. The CDR3 consists of 15 residues. The CDR3 region is CASSDESGSWGEQFF. The CDR3 DNA reads TGTGCCAGCAGTGACGAAAGCGGGAGTTGGGGTGAGCAGTTCTTC.

This clonotype was seen repeatedly, ten times or more. This chain joins TRBV11-1 and TRBJ2-1, with 7 bases fitting TRBD1. Germline assignment: CDR1 SGHAT and CDR2 FQDESV (reference sequence). With V trimmed by 5 bases and J by 8 bases, 9 bases remained unmatched. The CDR3 has 14 residues. The CDR3 reads CASSQPQGEHEQFF. The CDR3 DNA reads as TGTGCCAGCAGCCAACCCCAGGGGGAGCATGAGCAGTTCTTC.

This clonotype was found many times. The chain links TRBV19 to TRBJ1-5; 9 bases agree with TRBD1. The J segment lost 3 bases and the V segment lost 4 bases, leaving 7 bases of the junction unmatched. The CDR3 totals 16 residues. The germline gives CDR1 LNHDA, CDR2 SQIVND (reference sequence). CDR3 loop: CASSTPGQGDNQPQHF. The CDR3 DNA is TGTGCCAGTAGTACGCCGGGACAGGGCGACAATCAGCCCCAGCATTTT.

On this clonotype: Sequence at one end of the junction differs from germline and may be a read error. V and J are TRBV15 and TRBJ2-6; D may be TRBD1 or TRBD2 (6 bases each). There are 15 residues in the CDR3. The germline CDR1 and CDR2 sequences are LNHNV and YYDKDF (reference sequence). The CDR3 DNA follows: TGTGCCACCAGCAGTGCTATGACGGGGGCCAACGTCCTAACTTTC. As protein: CATSSAMTGANVLTF.

This clonotype was seen at least ten times. This rearrangement joins TRBV20-1 to TRBJ2-1; 11 nucleotides agree with TRBD2. J lost 6 bases, V lost 3 bases, and 4 bases had no gene match. Germline CDR1 DFQATT, CDR2 SNEGSKA (reference sequence). The CDR3 runs to 14 residues. The CDR3 nucleotides are TGCAGTGCTAGCCGACTAGCGGGACTCAATGAGCAGTTCTTC. This gives the protein CSASRLAGLNEQFF.

This clonotype showed up many times. This chain connects TRBV19 to TRBJ1-2; D remains ambiguous. The CDR3 is 12 amino acids. Germline CDR1 is LNHDA and CDR2 is SQIVND (reference sequence). Trimming removed 4 bases at V and 5 bases at J, with 8 bases between. The CDR3 here is CASSTLSYGYTF. The CDR3 region has the DNA TGTGCCAGTAGTACCCTATCTTATGGCTACACCTTC.

The chain recombines TRBV9 with TRBJ2-1; TRBD2 aligns across 11 bases. The CDR3 is 15 amino acids. Trimming at V came to 2 bases and at J to 3 bases, leaving 1 base not matched to a gene. Looked up from germline, CDR1 is SGDLS and CDR2 is YYNGEE. The CDR3 DNA sequence: TGTGCCAGCAGCGTCGGACTAGCGGGCTACAATGAGCAGTTCTTC. Its protein product is CASSVGLAGYNEQFF. The variable domain in full, with the rest retrieved from reference TRBV9 and TRBJ2-1, is DSGVTQTPKHLITATGQRVTLRCSPRSGDLSVYWYQQSLDQGLQFLIQYYNGEERAKGNILERFSAQQFPDLHSELNLSSLELGDSALYFCASSVGLAGYNEQFFGPGTRLTVL.

There are many counts of this clonotype. This may be a read error, as it is one base from a much larger clone. The chain has TRBV15 and TRBJ1-4; D is perhaps TRBD1 (5 bases). CDR3 length equals 16 residues. Trimming left V 0 bases short and J 7 bases short, with 15 bases between. Germline values: CDR1 LNHNV, CDR2 YYDKDF (reference sequence). The CDR3 nucleotides read TGTGCCACCAGCAGAGAGAGCAAGGGGTGGGGTGAAAAACTGTTTTTT. Amino acids: CATSRESKGWGEKLFF.

This clonotype was picked up one time. V and J are TRBV19 and TRBJ1-1; D unresolved. The CDR3 length is 13 residues. V lost 3 bases and J 2 bases, leaving 7 bases between the germline ends. The germline V gene has CDR1 LNHDA and CDR2 SQIVND (reference sequence). The chain's CDR3 is CASSMEGNTEAFF. The DNA of the CDR3 is TGTGCCAGTAGTATGGAGGGAAACACTGAAGCTTTCTTT. Drawing the rest from reference TRBV19 and TRBJ1-1, the complete variable domain is DGGITQSPKYLFRKEGQNVTLSCEQNLNHDAMYWYRQDPGQGLRLIYYSQIVNDFQKGDIAEGYSVSREKKESFPLTVTSAQKNPTAFYLCASSMEGNTEAFFGQGTRLTVV.